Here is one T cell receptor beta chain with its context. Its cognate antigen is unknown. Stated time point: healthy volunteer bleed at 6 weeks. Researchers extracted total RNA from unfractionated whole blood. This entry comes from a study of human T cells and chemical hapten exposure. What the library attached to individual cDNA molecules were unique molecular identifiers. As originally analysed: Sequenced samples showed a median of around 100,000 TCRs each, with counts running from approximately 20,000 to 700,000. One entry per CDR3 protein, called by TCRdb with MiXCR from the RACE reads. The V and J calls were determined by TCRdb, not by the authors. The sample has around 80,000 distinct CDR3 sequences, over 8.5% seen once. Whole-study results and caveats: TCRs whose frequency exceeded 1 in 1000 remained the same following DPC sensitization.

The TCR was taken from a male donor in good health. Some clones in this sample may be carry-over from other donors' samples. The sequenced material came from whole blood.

CDR3 DNA: TGTGCCAGCAGTTACCAGGGATTCCAGCCCCAGCATTTT. This sequence encodes CASSYQGFQPQHF. The chain couples TRBV6-2 or TRBV6-3 to TRBJ1-5; D perhaps matches TRBD1 (5 bases). Germline values: CDR1 MNHEY, CDR2 SVGEGT. The CDR3 contains 13 residues. Trimming removed 2 bases from V and 7 bases from J, with 9 bases in between.